Included here is one T cell receptor (beta chain) sequence, with context. What it binds is not known. This table comes from immunoSEQ multiplex PCR, and its TCRdb copy is limited to in-frame clones, with some not included. The data contain 60,000 to 75,000 clones, roughly four fifths of them singletons. The data belong to a study of T cells in localized non-small cell lung cancer. Findings and caveats of the study: Adjacent uninvolved lung had the highest clonality, suggesting focused antigen responses. The appearance of a median roughly 58 of the top 100 tumor clones was seen in adjacent lung.

Between the trimmed V and J ends, which lost 4 bases and 1 base, there was a span of 7 bases. This CDR3 spans 13 amino acids. Per the germline V gene, CDR1 is ENHRY and CDR2 is SYGVKD. The rearrangement joins TRBV10-3 to TRBJ1-1; unclear D gene. Sequencing used peripheral blood, obtained before any cancer treatment. This receptor was obtained from a female donor over 55 with stage I lung adenocarcinoma. CDR3 DNA: TGTGCCATCAGTGGGCGGGAGAACACTGAAGCTTTCTTT. It translates to CAISGRENTEAFF.